The 2 T cell receptor beta chains given below trace back to one sample, sequenced in a study of breast tumors, draining lymph nodes, adjacent tissues. From the multiplex PCR reads, TCRdb called clonotypes with MiXCR, one entry per CDR3 protein. The sample carries about 15,000 distinct CDR3 sequences, over 45% recorded once. Material: tumor-adjacent breast tissue. The receptors shown here come from a female donor with breast cancer. Some clones in this sample may be carry-over from other donors' samples.

The chain carries TRBV5-4 and TRBJ1-2, with D possibly matching TRBD1 (6 bases). The CDR3 spans 12 residues. Trimming took 2 bases from V and 8 from J, leaving 10 bases between them. Germline V gives CDR1 SGHNT, CDR2 YYREEE (reference sequence). The CDR3 DNA reads TGTGCCAGCAGCTTCCAGGGGAGGGGCTACACCTTC. It codes for CASSFQGRGYTF.

Many counts were recorded for this clonotype. The chain uses TRBV10-3 and TRBJ1-1; a weak D match, TRBD1 (5 bases). In germline, CDR1 is ENHRY, CDR2 SYGVKD. With 2 bases removed from V and 6 bases from J, the gap between germline ends came to 13 bases. This CDR3 has 14 amino acids. The CDR3 DNA sequence: TGTGCCATCAGTGAGATTCAGGGAGTGGCTGAAGCTTTCTTT. This translates into CAISEIQGVAEAFF.